These 30 T cell receptor beta chains originate from one sample sequenced in a study of T cell responses to AZD1222 COVID-19 vaccine. Method: immunoSEQ multiplex PCR; TCRdb's copy keeps in-frame clones and lacks some. The repertoire consists of approximately 24,000 clones, with 88% occurring once and the leading ten covering about 2.5%. Sequenced here: peripheral blood, sampled 28 days after the second AZD1222 dose. The receptors originated from an adult who received the AZD1222 COVID-19 vaccine.

This clone turned up a few times. The genes are TRBV18 and TRBJ2-3, with 7 bases matching TRBD1. V lost 6 bases to trimming and J lost 0 bases; unmatched junction nucleotides: 6. CDR1 KGHSH and CDR2 LQKENI come from the germline V gene. This CDR3 is built from 15 residues. The CDR3 here is CASSPGQRSTDTQYF. The CDR3 DNA reads as TGTGCCAGCTCCCCGGGACAGAGGAGCACAGATACGCAGTATTTT.

The genes are TRBV9 and TRBJ1-3; D uncertain. Germline CDR1 reads SGDLS; CDR2 reads YYNGEE. V was clipped by 0 bases and J by 3 bases, with 4 bases between them. The CDR3 extends over 13 amino acids. Here the CDR3 DNA reads TGTGCCAGCAGCGTAGGTGTTGGAAACACCATATATTTT. Amino acids: CASSVGVGNTIYF. Full variable domain (remainder filled in from reference TRBV9 and TRBJ1-3): DSGVTQTPKHLITATGQRVTLRCSPRSGDLSVYWYQQSLDQGLQFLIQYYNGEERAKGNILERFSAQQFPDLHSELNLSSLELGDSALYFCASSVGVGNTIYFGEGSWLTVV.

Turning to this clone: The germline gene is not matched at one end of the junction; a read error may be the cause. V gene TRBV7-2 combines with J gene TRBJ2-2; 14 bases fit TRBD2. This CDR3 has 18 residues. Looked up from germline, CDR1 is SGHTA and CDR2 is FQGNSA. The CDR3 region has the DNA TGTGCCAGCAGCTTGGGACTAGCGGGGGTAATGAACGCCGGGGAGCTGTTTTTT. This codes for CASSLGLAGVMNAGELFF.

The CDR3 sequence: CASSLAASGGQETQYF. Written as DNA, the CDR3 is TGTGCCAGCAGCTTAGCGGCTAGCGGGGGCCAAGAGACCCAGTACTTC. The chain recombines TRBV7-2 with TRBJ2-5, with 10 positions matching TRBD2. Looked up from germline, CDR1 is SGHTA and CDR2 is FQGNSA. V dropped 0 bases and J dropped 1; count of bases not matched to a gene: 2. CDR3 length: 16 residues. Full variable domain (outside the CDR3, taken from reference TRBV7-2 and TRBJ2-5): GAGVSQSPSNKVTEKGKDVELRCDPISGHTALYWYRQSLGQGLEFLIYFQGNSAPDKSGLPSDRFSAERTGGSVSTLTIQRTQQEDSAVYLCASSLAASGGQETQYFGPGTRLLVL.

The chain carries TRBV28 and TRBJ1-2; TRBD1 is a possible D gene (5 bases). CDR1 MDHEN and CDR2 SYDVKM come from the germline V gene. The CDR3 has 15 residues. With 8 bases removed from V and 4 bases from J, the gap between germline ends came to 20 bases. The CDR3 DNA reads as TGTGCCAGCGCGTTAATAGCGTCGGGGGGCTATGGCTACACCTTC. It is translated as CASALIASGGYGYTF.

The chain is built from TRBV5-5 and TRBJ1-3; D uncertain. Looked up from germline, CDR1 is SGHKS and CDR2 is YYEKEE (reference sequence). V lost 1 base and J lost 10, with 15 bases in between. This CDR3 has 14 amino acids. CDR3 bases: TGTGCCAGCAGCTTGCTGGTTCTATCGAAGACCATATATTTT. This codes for CASSLLVLSKTIYF.

V is TRBV18 and J is TRBJ2-1; 9 bases are a match to TRBD2. Germline V gives CDR1 KGHSH, CDR2 LQKENI. CDR3 size: 17 residues. V trimming: 2 bases; J trimming: 8 bases; junction bases outside the gene matches: 13. CDR3 bases: TGTGCCAGCTCACCATTGCGCGGAGCGGGGGGTCAAGATGAGCAGTTCTTC. Translation gives CASSPLRGAGGQDEQFF.

This chain joins TRBV7-8 and TRBJ2-2; D possibly corresponds to TRBD1 (6 bases). CDR1 and CDR2 from the germline V gene are SGHVS and FQNEAQ. The CDR3 totals 15 residues. V lost 5 bases and J 1 base, leaving 11 bases between the germline ends. CDR3 in DNA: TGTGCCAGCAGCCCAGTCAGGGGGAACACCGGGGAGCTGTTTTTT. It yields the protein CASSPVRGNTGELFF.

The chain recombines TRBV6-5 with TRBJ1-1; unclear D gene. Germline assignment: CDR1 MNHEY and CDR2 SVGAGI. The CDR3 covers 13 residues. Trimming left V 6 bases short and J 1 base short, with 9 bases between. As DNA, the CDR3 is TGTGCCAGCAGGCAGAGCCCGAACACTGAAGCTTTCTTT. Translation gives CASRQSPNTEAFF.

The rearrangement joins TRBV28 to TRBJ1-1; possibly TRBD1 for D (6 bases). CDR1 is MDHEN and CDR2 is SYDVKM in the germline V gene. Trimming cost V 0 bases and J 1 base, with 12 bases left between them. This CDR3 comprises 16 residues. CDR3 in amino acids: CASSLWGRGSNTEAFF. DNA of the CDR3: TGTGCCAGCAGTTTATGGGGGAGGGGGTCGAACACTGAAGCTTTCTTT.

In this sample, this clone turned up once. This chain joins TRBV3-1 (or the pseudogene TRBV3-2) and TRBJ1-2; tentatively, D is TRBD1 (5 bases). The CDR3 has 14 amino acids. CDR1 and CDR2 from the germline V gene are LGHDT and YNNKEL (reference sequence). V shed 6 bases and J shed 4 bases, with 15 bases lying between them. The CDR3: CASSRDGGVYGYTF. The CDR3 DNA follows: TGTGCCAGCAGTCGGGACGGGGGAGTCTATGGCTACACCTTC.

V and J are TRBV3-1 (or the pseudogene TRBV3-2) and TRBJ2-3; D is unresolved. Germline values: CDR1 LGHDT, CDR2 YNNKEL (reference sequence). The CDR3 is made up of 14 amino acids. V lost 2 bases, J lost 6 bases, and 12 bases lay in between. Here the CDR3 reads CASSQRTAGDTQYF. The CDR3 nucleotides are TGTGCCAGCAGCCAAAGGACCGCCGGTGATACGCAGTATTTT.

This clone was found a few times. The chain employs TRBV6-4 and TRBJ2-3, with 7 bases lining up with TRBD2. This CDR3 spans 16 amino acids. Germline V gene sequence: CDR1 MRHNA, CDR2 SNTAGT. V shed 0 bases and J 1 base; nucleotides not matched to a gene: 4. The CDR3 loop reads CASSDSGGGGTDTQYF. The CDR3 DNA sequence: TGTGCCAGCAGTGACTCGGGCGGGGGAGGCACAGATACGCAGTATTTT.

This clone was found once. The rearrangement joins TRBV7-9 to TRBJ2-7, with D possibly matching TRBD1 (6 bases). Germline-derived CDR1 and CDR2 are SEHNR and FQNEAQ (reference sequence). The CDR3 spans 14 residues. Trimming removed 5 bases from V and 5 bases from J, with 16 bases in between. CDR3 DNA sequence: TGTGCCAGCAGCACCGCTCACAGGGAAGACGAGCAGTACTTC. Translating gives CASSTAHREDEQYF.

The count of this clone is one. This chain links TRBV18 with TRBJ2-7, with 8 bases aligning to TRBD1. Unmatched junction bases numbered 10, after V lost 2 bases and J lost 4 bases. The CDR3 runs 16 residues. CDR1 is KGHSH and CDR2 is LQKENI in the germline V gene. The CDR3 sequence: CASSPATGGFRYEQYF. CDR3 nucleotide sequence: TGTGCCAGCTCACCAGCCACAGGGGGGTTCAGATACGAGCAGTACTTC.

The sample holds a few counts of this clone. This sequence joins TRBV11-2 and TRBJ1-1; D perhaps matches TRBD1 (5 bases). The germline V gene has CDR1 SGHAT and CDR2 FQNNGV. The CDR3 contains 16 residues. The V end lost 3 bases, the J end lost 1 base, and 15 bases lay between the germline ends. CDR3 bases: TGTGCCAGCAGCTTCCCCCGTGGGGGATCGAACACTGAAGCTTTCTTT. Protein product: CASSFPRGGSNTEAFF.

The chain links TRBV6-1 to TRBJ1-6, with D maybe TRBD1 (5 bases). Trimming left V 1 base short and J 10 bases short, with 14 bases between. Looked up from germline, CDR1 is MNHNS and CDR2 is SASEGT. The CDR3 spans 15 residues. The DNA for the CDR3 is TGTGCCAGCAGTGAAGGGAGCAGGGTTGACTCACCCCTCCACTTT. The encoded protein is CASSEGSRVDSPLHF.

The V gene is TRBV9, the J gene TRBJ2-1, with TRBD1 as a possible D gene (6 bases). Germline loops: CDR1 SGDLS, CDR2 YYNGEE. This CDR3 contains 13 residues. V lost 5 bases and J 2 bases, leaving 8 bases between the germline ends. The DNA of the CDR3 is TGTGCCAGCAGTCGGACAGCCTACAATGAGCAGTTCTTC. Protein: CASSRTAYNEQFF.

The chain links TRBV12-3 or TRBV12-4 to TRBJ2-3; D ambiguous. The CDR3 spans 11 residues. Between the trimmed V and J ends, which lost 3 bases and 5 bases, there was a span of 3 bases. The CDR3 here is CASSFGDTQYF. CDR3 sequence (DNA): TGTGCCAGCAGTTTTGGAGATACGCAGTATTTT.

The rearrangement uses TRBV27 and TRBJ1-5; D gene uncertain. The CDR3 totals 15 residues. The germline CDR1 and CDR2 sequences are MNHEY and SMNVEV (reference sequence). Trimming took 6 bases from V and 2 from J, leaving 14 bases between them. This CDR3 reads CASSLNWEGNQPQHF. The CDR3 DNA sequence: TGTGCCAGCAGCCTAAATTGGGAAGGCAATCAGCCCCAGCATTTT.

CDR3 DNA sequence: TGTGCCAGCAGTCGAGCACGGGTTCCTCAAGAGACCCAGTACTTC. Translated, it gives CASSRARVPQETQYF. This sequence joins TRBV3-1 (or the pseudogene TRBV3-2) and TRBJ2-5; D remains unclear. The CDR3 contains 15 residues. Germline CDR1 reads LGHDT; CDR2 reads YNNKEL (reference sequence). Trimming took 6 bases from V and 2 from J, leaving 16 bases between them.

The chain has TRBV19 and TRBJ1-2; perhaps TRBD1 as D (5 bases). Trimming shortened V by 7 bases and J by 2 bases, and 17 bases separated the two germline ends. Germline V lookup: CDR1 LNHDA, CDR2 SQIVND (reference sequence). The length of the CDR3 is 15 residues. CDR3 amino acids: CASKRGAGGNYGYTF. In DNA, the CDR3 is TGTGCCAGTAAGCGGGGCGCCGGGGGGAACTATGGCTACACCTTC.

V is TRBV3-1 (or the pseudogene TRBV3-2) and J is TRBJ2-5, with TRBD2 matching 9 bases. CDR1 and CDR2 (germline): LGHDT, YNNKEL (reference sequence). The junction had 7 bases not matched to a gene; V was cut back by 4 bases and J by 4 bases. This CDR3 is 15 amino acids long. CDR3 bases: TGTGCCAGCAGCCTGAGCGGGACTAGCTCAGAGACCCAGTACTTC. The encoded protein is CASSLSGTSSETQYF.

This clone was observed once. The chain employs TRBV27 and TRBJ2-3; TRBD1 matches at 8 bases. CDR1 is MNHEY, CDR2 SMNVEV, per germline (reference sequence). CDR3 length: 15 amino acids. The trim removed 1 base at V and 3 bases at J, leaving 3 bases unmatched. CDR3 in DNA: TGTGCCAGCAGTTTATTAGGGACAGGAACAGATACGCAGTATTTT. It yields the protein CASSLLGTGTDTQYF.

The rearrangement joins TRBV5-1 to TRBJ2-5; either TRBD1 or TRBD2 may fit D (5 bases each). Germline CDR1 SGHRS, CDR2 YFSETQ. There are 12 residues in the CDR3. The V and J ends lost 7 bases and 7 bases respectively, with 14 bases between them. CDR3 sequence reads: CASRGDSVTQYF. CDR3 in DNA: TGCGCCAGCCGAGGGGATTCGGTGACCCAGTACTTC.

The V gene is TRBV19, the J gene TRBJ2-2; 10 bases map to TRBD2. The CDR3 contains 17 residues. J lost 2 bases, V lost 9 bases, and 12 bases had no gene match. Germline CDR1 and CDR2: LNHDA and SQIVND (reference sequence). CDR3 loop: CARLAGGPNLNTGELFF. In DNA form, the CDR3 reads TGTGCCAGATTAGCGGGGGGCCCCAACCTAAACACCGGGGAGCTGTTTTTT. The entire variable domain, with the rest obtained from reference TRBV19 and TRBJ2-2, is as follows: DGGITQSPKYLFRKEGQNVTLSCEQNLNHDAMYWYRQDPGQGLRLIYYSQIVNDFQKGDIAEGYSVSREKKESFPLTVTSAQKNPTAFYLCARLAGGPNLNTGELFFGEGSRLTVL.

This clone was detected a few times. The chain uses TRBV15 and TRBJ1-5; D is unresolved. Germline CDR1 reads LNHNV; CDR2 reads YYDKDF (reference sequence). Trimming removed 0 bases at V and 5 bases at J, with 2 bases between. CDR3 length equals 12 residues. This CDR3 is CATSRDYQPQHF. The CDR3 DNA reads TGTGCCACCAGCAGAGATTATCAGCCCCAGCATTTT.

The count of this clone is one. The gene calls are TRBV5-1 and TRBJ2-1; 13 nucleotides align to TRBD2. Germline values: CDR1 SGHRS, CDR2 YFSETQ. The CDR3 covers 17 residues. J lost 0 bases, V lost 3 bases, and 3 bases had no gene match. CDR3 region: CASSWTSGRISYNEQFF. The CDR3 DNA reads as TGCGCCAGCAGCTGGACTAGCGGGAGAATCTCCTACAATGAGCAGTTCTTC.

The chain combines TRBV7-2 with TRBJ1-6; 10 positions match TRBD1. V was clipped by 1 base and J by 16 bases; unmatched bases: 10. The CDR3 consists of 15 residues. CDR1 is SGHTA and CDR2 is FQGNSA in the germline V gene. The CDR3 is CASSLVPGQGTALHF. The CDR3 DNA is TGTGCCAGCAGCTTAGTACCGGGACAGGGGACCGCACTCCACTTT.

The V and J genes are TRBV5-4 and TRBJ1-2; TRBD1 is a possible D gene (6 bases). The length of the CDR3 is 16 residues. CDR1 is SGHNT, CDR2 YYREEE, per germline (reference sequence). V lost 6 bases, J lost 8 bases, and 26 bases lay in between. The CDR3 sequence is CASNIKGSGAIAGYTF. The CDR3 region has the DNA TGTGCCAGCAACATTAAGGGTTCGGGGGCAATTGCGGGCTACACCTTC.